This TCR beta chain was captured in a study of blood T cell repertoires in COVID-19. Looking at the study overall: The analysed material was cDNA or gDNA that came from T cells, B-cell-depleted T cells, or PBMCs.

V was cut by 4 bases and J by 6 bases, with 10 bases left in between. Germline values: CDR1 SGHRS, CDR2 YFSETQ. The CDR3 runs to 12 residues. How the authors handled the data: It was from reference gene primer amplification that nucleated cell counts were estimated. TCRdb's table, derived via immunoSEQ multiplex PCR, lists solely in-frame clones and lacks some. V, J and clone size reflect that table, while D and trimming were determined from the DNA. Here the sample spans over 150,000 clones, about 90% being singletons. The V gene is TRBV5-1, the J gene TRBJ1-2; no clear D. The sequencing input was peripheral blood. The receptor comes from a man between 65 and 79 years old with active or convalescent COVID-19. The CDR3 is CASSGHEDGYTF. The CDR3 DNA reads as TGCGCCAGCAGCGGCCACGAGGATGGCTACACCTTC.